The entry below gives a single T cell receptor beta chain sequence along with its context. V was cut by 3 bases and J by 5 bases, with 17 bases left in between. The germline V gene encodes CDR1 MGHRA and CDR2 YSYEKL. The CDR3 runs 16 residues. Next came a second PCR, run for about 6 to 11 cycles, which used a sample-barcoded 5' primer along with a J-beta primer mix. TCRdb ran MiXCR on the 5' RACE reads and lists one entry per CDR3 protein. The sample shows 1.5 million to 1.8 million distinct CDR3 sequences, approximately 43% of them seen only once. This specimen belongs to a study of blood T cells in healthy people across ages.

This chain links TRBV4-1 with TRBJ1-5; no clear D. The source is a woman aged 18-29 years in good health. Input material: blood. The chain's CDR3 is CASSHGSQSPDQPQHF. The CDR3 bases are TGCGCCAGCAGCCATGGGAGCCAGTCTCCCGATCAGCCCCAGCATTTT.